Sequencing of this T cell receptor beta chain was carried out in a study of early stage breast cancer tumors. CDR3 length equals 14 residues. The germline CDR1 and CDR2 sequences are MNHNY and SVGAGI (reference sequence). J lost 5 bases, V lost 4 bases, and 6 bases had no gene match. Findings and limits, study-wide: Tumors had roughly 2.5-fold higher T cell density than normal breast. Tumor and normal breast were distinguished via blood comparison in about 90% of the 16 patients. Most shared enriched TCRB sequences were commonly generated ones.

Each sample had two DNA replicates, 0.5 to 0.65 ug blood or roughly 1.5 ug tissue. Profiled with immunoSEQ multiplex PCR; TCRdb holds only in-frame clones, not every one. The data show 70,000 or so clones, approximately 80% seen once. As for this clone: Its antigen is not identified.

V gene TRBV6-6 combines with J gene TRBJ1-1, with TRBD1 matching over 8 bases. Specimen: blood. This sequence originates from a person aged 40-50 years with breast cancer. In DNA, the CDR3 is TGTGCCAGCAGTTCTCGGACAGGGAGGACTGAAGCTTTCTTT. Its translation is CASSSRTGRTEAFF.